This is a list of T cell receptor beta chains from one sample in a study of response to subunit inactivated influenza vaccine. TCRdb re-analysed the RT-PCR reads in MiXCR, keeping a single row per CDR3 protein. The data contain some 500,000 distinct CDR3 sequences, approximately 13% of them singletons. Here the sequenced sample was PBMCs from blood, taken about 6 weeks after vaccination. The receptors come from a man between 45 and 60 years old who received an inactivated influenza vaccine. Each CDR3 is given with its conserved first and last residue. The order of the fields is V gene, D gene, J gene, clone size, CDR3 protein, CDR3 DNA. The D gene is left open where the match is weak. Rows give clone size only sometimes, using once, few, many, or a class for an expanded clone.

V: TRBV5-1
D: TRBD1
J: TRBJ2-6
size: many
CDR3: CATSVGQSSGANVLTF
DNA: TGCGCCACCTCCGTGGGACAGTCCTCTGGGGCCAACGTCCTGACTTTC

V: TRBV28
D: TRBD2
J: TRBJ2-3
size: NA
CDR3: CASSKEYPIVAGGGDTQYF
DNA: TGTGCCAGCAGTAAAGAATACCCGATCGTAGCGGGGGGAGGAGATACGCAGTATTTT

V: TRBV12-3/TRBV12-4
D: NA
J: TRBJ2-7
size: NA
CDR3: CASSPRGAGLRSYEQYF
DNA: TGTGCCAGCAGTCCACGGGGGGCAGGGCTTAGGTCCTACGAGCAGTACTTC

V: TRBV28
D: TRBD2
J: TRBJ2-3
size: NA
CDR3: CASSLTGPSGTAFGTDTQYF
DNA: TGTGCCAGCAGTTTGACGGGGCCTAGCGGGACAGCCTTTGGCACAGATACGCAGTATTTT

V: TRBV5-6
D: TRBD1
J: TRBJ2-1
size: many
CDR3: CASRPTGEDNEQFF
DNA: TGTGCCAGCAGACCGACAGGGGAAGACAATGAGCAGTTCTTC

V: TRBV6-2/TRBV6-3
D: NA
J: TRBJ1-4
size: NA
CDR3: CASSYDAKLFF
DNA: TGTGCCAGCAGTTACGACGCGAAACTGTTTTTT

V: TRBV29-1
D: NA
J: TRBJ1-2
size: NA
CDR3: CSGGEAVKDGYTF
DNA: TGCAGCGGCGGGGAGGCCGTAAAGGATGGCTACACCTTC

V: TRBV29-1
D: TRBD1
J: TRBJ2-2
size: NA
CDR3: CSARKGADTGELFF
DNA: TGCAGCGCAAGAAAGGGGGCGGACACCGGGGAGCTGTTTTTT

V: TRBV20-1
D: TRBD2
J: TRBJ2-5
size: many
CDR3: CSAPSGSQETQYF
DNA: TGCAGTGCCCCCAGCGGGAGCCAAGAGACCCAGTACTTC

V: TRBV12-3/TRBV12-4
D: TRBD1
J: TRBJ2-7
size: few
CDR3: CASSGQGFTYEQYF
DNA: TGTGCCAGCAGCGGACAGGGGTTCACCTACGAGCAGTACTTC

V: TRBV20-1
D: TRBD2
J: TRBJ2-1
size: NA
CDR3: CSARPGTSGAGQFF
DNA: TGCAGTGCTAGACCCGGGACTAGCGGTGCGGGGCAGTTCTTC

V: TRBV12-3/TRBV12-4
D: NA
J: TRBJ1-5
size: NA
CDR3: CASSGKIGNQPQHF
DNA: TGTGCCAGCAGCGGGAAAATAGGCAATCAGCCCCAGCATTTT

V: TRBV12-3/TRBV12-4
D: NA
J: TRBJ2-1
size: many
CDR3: CASLLTYNEQFF
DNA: TGTGCCAGCCTGCTTACTTACAATGAGCAGTTCTTC

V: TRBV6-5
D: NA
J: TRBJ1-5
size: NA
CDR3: CASSYSWTPYSNQPQHF
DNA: TGTGCCAGCAGTTACTCTTGGACACCTTATAGCAATCAGCCCCAGCATTTT

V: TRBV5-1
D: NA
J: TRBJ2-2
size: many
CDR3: CASSLEVVANTGELFF
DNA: TGCGCCAGCAGCTTGGAGGTCGTCGCCAACACCGGGGAGCTGTTTTTT

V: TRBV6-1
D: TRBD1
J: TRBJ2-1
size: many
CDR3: CASKKQGVPYNEQFF
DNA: TGTGCCAGCAAAAAACAGGGGGTCCCCTACAATGAGCAGTTCTTC

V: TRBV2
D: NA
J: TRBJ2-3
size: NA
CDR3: CASSDEGLGTDTQYF
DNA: TGTGCCAGCAGTGACGAGGGTCTGGGCACAGATACGCAGTATTTT

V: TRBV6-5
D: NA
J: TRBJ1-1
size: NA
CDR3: CASSTGSGEAFF
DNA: TGTGCCAGCAGTACAGGGTCAGGGGAAGCTTTCTTT

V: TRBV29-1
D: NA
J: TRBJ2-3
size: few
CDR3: CSAFILTFGADTQYF
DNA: TGCAGCGCCTTTATTTTGACCTTTGGGGCGGATACGCAGTATTTT

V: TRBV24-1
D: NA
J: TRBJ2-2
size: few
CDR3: CATSDAGLVTGELFF
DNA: TGTGCCACCAGTGACGCGGGACTGGTTACCGGGGAGCTGTTTTTT

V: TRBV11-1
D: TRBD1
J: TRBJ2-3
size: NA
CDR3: CASSFPPGQGASTDTQYF
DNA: TGTGCCAGCAGCTTCCCGCCGGGACAGGGGGCGAGCACAGATACGCAGTATTTT

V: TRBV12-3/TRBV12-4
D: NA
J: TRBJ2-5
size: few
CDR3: CASSFAGGGPKTQYF
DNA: TGTGCCAGCAGTTTCGCGGGCGGGGGCCCTAAGACCCAGTACTTC

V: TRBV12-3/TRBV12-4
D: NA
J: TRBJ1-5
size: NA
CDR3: CASSPTWVGNQPQHF
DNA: TGTGCCAGCAGCCCAACCTGGGTAGGCAATCAGCCCCAGCATTTT

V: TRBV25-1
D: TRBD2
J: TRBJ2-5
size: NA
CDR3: CASSESGGVGETQYF
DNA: TGTGCCAGCAGTGAATCCGGGGGGGTAGGTGAGACCCAGTACTTC

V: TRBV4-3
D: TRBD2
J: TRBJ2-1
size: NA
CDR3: CANSQLSGTSGYNEQFF
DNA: TGCGCCAACAGCCAACTCTCCGGGACTAGCGGATACAATGAGCAGTTCTTC

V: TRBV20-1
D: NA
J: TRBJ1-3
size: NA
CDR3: CSAPKGPKAGNTIYF
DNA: TGCAGTGCCCCAAAGGGACCCAAGGCTGGAAACACCATATATTTT

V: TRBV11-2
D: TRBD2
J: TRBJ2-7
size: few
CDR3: CASSSLPGTSGAYYEQYF
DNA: TGTGCCAGCAGCTCCCTTCCGGGGACTAGCGGGGCGTACTACGAGCAGTACTTC

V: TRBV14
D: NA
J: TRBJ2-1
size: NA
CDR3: CASSRSGSNAYNEQFF
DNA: TGTGCCAGCAGCCGTTCCGGGTCGAACGCATACAATGAGCAGTTCTTC

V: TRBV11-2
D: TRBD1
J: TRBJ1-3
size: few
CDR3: CASSLGQGANTIYF
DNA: TGTGCCAGCAGCCTGGGACAGGGGGCGAACACCATATATTTT

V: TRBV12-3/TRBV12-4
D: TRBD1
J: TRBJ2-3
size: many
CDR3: CASSFSVQGATDTQYF
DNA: TGTGCCAGCAGTTTTTCAGTGCAGGGGGCAACAGATACGCAGTATTTT

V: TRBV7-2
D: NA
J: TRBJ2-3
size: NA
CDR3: CASSPRGYTDTQYF
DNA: TGTGCCAGCAGCCCAAGGGGGTACACAGATACGCAGTATTTT

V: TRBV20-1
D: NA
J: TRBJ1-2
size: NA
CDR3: CSASPGHNYGYTF
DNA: TGCAGTGCTAGTCCAGGGCACAACTATGGCTACACCTTC

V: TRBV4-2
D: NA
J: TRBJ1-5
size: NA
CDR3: CASSQEGYSNQPQHF
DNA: TGTGCCAGCAGCCAAGAGGGATATAGCAATCAGCCCCAGCATTTT